One and the same sample provided the 18 T cell receptor beta chains below, sequenced in a study of Ad26.COV2.S vaccination and SARS-CoV-2 variants. Clones were read by immunoSEQ multiplex PCR, and TCRdb kept only the in-frame ones, dropping some. The sample has about 350,000 clones, 88% seen once. The treatment denotes: some 20 received Ad26.COV2.S at low or high dose, single or two shots; roughly five received placebo; per-sample allocation not given. Sampling occurred on day 63 after the first vaccine or placebo injection. Specimen: peripheral blood, collected in a trial of Ad26.COV2.S vaccine versus placebo. The source of these receptors is a person between 18 and 59 years old who received the Ad26.COV2.S COVID-19 vaccine or a placebo.

The chain employs TRBV6-5 and TRBJ1-2; TRBD1 aligns across 7 bases. Germline lookup yields CDR1 MNHEY and CDR2 SVGAGI. The CDR3 is 12 residues long. The V segment lost 6 bases and the J segment 4 bases; nucleotides outside the gene matches: 2. Here the CDR3 DNA reads TGTGCCAGCAGGGACAGGCCCTATGGCTACACCTTC. It is translated as CASRDRPYGYTF.

The chain has TRBV5-1 and TRBJ1-2; D is possibly TRBD1 (6 bases). V was pared by 3 bases and J by 5 bases, with 17 bases between. CDR1 and CDR2 (germline): SGHRS, YFSETQ. The CDR3 covers 15 residues. CDR3 nucleotide sequence: TGCGCCAGCAGCTGGGGGCAGGGCCAGGGGTATGGCTACACCTTC. Translated: CASSWGQGQGYGYTF.

Comments on this clone: Other DNA sequences in this sample translate to the same CDR3. This sequence joins TRBV7-3 and TRBJ2-1; TRBD2 matches 7 bases. V was pared by 0 bases and J by 0 bases, with 2 bases of the junction left unmatched. Per the germline V gene, CDR1 is SGHTA and CDR2 is FQGTGA. The CDR3 consists of 16 residues. The CDR3 loop is CASSLTGGSSYNEQFF. The CDR3 DNA reads TGTGCCAGCAGCTTAACGGGGGGGAGCTCCTACAATGAGCAGTTCTTC.

This clone has just a few counts. The chain joins TRBV7-5 to TRBJ2-7. TRBV7-5 is flagged as a pseudogene. The CDR3 is 16 amino acids. CDR3 in amino acids: CARSLRGRVRSYEQYF. The CDR3 DNA sequence: TGTGCCAGAAGCTTGAGAGGACGGGTGCGCTCCTACGAGCAGTACTTC.

The CDR3 is CASRRARATGELFF. The CDR3 bases are TGTGCCAGCAGAAGGGCCCGGGCCACCGGGGAGCTGTTTTTT. The chain uses TRBV6-5 and TRBJ2-2; no definite D call. CDR3 length equals 14 residues. Trimming cost V 6 bases and J 4 bases, with 12 bases left between them. The germline V gene encodes CDR1 MNHEY and CDR2 SVGAGI.

Comment on this clone: Other DNA variants within this sample encode the same CDR3. The V call is TRBV27, the J call TRBJ2-1; 12 bases are shared with TRBD2. The germline CDR1 and CDR2 sequences are MNHEY and SMNVEV (reference sequence). J lost 4 bases, V lost 4 bases, and 2 bases had no gene match. The CDR3 totals 15 residues. CDR3 in amino acids: CASSSGLAGYNEQFF. CDR3 bases: TGTGCCAGCAGTTCCGGACTAGCGGGATACAATGAGCAGTTCTTC.

The chain joins TRBV12-5 to TRBJ1-2; 12 bases are shared with TRBD1. Trimming cost V 9 bases and J 0 bases; bases outside gene matches: 8. This CDR3 has 16 amino acids. Germline values: CDR1 LGHNT, CDR2 FRNRAP. The CDR3 is CASIPGQGAANYGYTF. In DNA, the CDR3 is TGTGCTAGCATTCCGGGACAGGGGGCAGCTAACTATGGCTACACCTTC.

This sequence joins TRBV5-4 and TRBJ1-5; D might be TRBD1 (5 bases). Trimming took off 0 bases at V and 5 bases at J, with 9 bases between the two ends. This CDR3 is 14 amino acids long. Germline V gene data show CDR1 as SGHNT and CDR2 as YYREEE (reference sequence). CDR3 DNA: TGTGCCAGCAGCTTGGGGGGCACTTATCAGCCCCAGCATTTT. Amino acids: CASSLGGTYQPQHF.

This chain's CDR3 is CASSSYRGHTGELFF. In DNA form, the CDR3 reads TGTGCCAGCAGTTCCTACAGGGGACACACCGGGGAGCTGTTTTTT. V usage is TRBV6-2 or TRBV6-3 and J usage is TRBJ2-2; 7 bases are a match to TRBD1. V trimming: 4 bases; J trimming: 3 bases; junction bases outside the gene matches: 5. Germline V gene lookup returns CDR1 MNHEY and CDR2 SVGEGT. The CDR3 consists of 15 residues.

This chain connects TRBV5-4 to TRBJ1-6; D not resolved. There are 17 residues in the CDR3. Trimming took off 7 bases at V and 7 bases at J, with 24 bases between the two ends. CDR1 and CDR2 from the germline V gene are SGHNT and YYREEE (reference sequence). The CDR3, as DNA: TGTGCCAGCTCGCCCAAGGGAGTGCACCGACGGAATTCACCCCTCCACTTT. Protein sequence: CASSPKGVHRRNSPLHF.

This chain connects TRBV29-1 to TRBJ2-7; 8 bases fit TRBD1. This CDR3 is 14 amino acids long. V was pared by 7 bases and J by 3 bases, with 11 bases of the junction left unmatched. Germline loops: CDR1 SQVTM, CDR2 ANQGSEA. The CDR3 DNA reads TGCAGCGGCCTGGACAGGGCCCCCAACTACGAGCAGTACTTC. This encodes CSGLDRAPNYEQYF.

CDR3 sequence reads: CASSSRVLGYTF. The DNA of the CDR3 is TGTGCCAGCAGCTCCCGCGTATTAGGCTACACCTTC. The chain has TRBV9 and TRBJ1-2; no clear D gene. V was pared by 4 bases and J by 8 bases, with 12 bases between. This CDR3 spans 12 amino acids. Germline V gene data show CDR1 as SGDLS and CDR2 as YYNGEE.

The V and J genes are TRBV19 and TRBJ1-6, with no clear D. V was cut by 9 bases and J by 10 bases, with 16 bases left in between. There are 13 residues in the CDR3. Germline CDR1 and CDR2: LNHDA and SQIVND (reference sequence). CDR3 coding DNA: TGTGCCAGCCAAGACCGGGGTCGGTCACCCCTCCACTTT. Translation gives CASQDRGRSPLHF.

This clone was picked up one time. The chain links TRBV6-4 to TRBJ2-1, with 8 nucleotides matching TRBD2. Germline loops: CDR1 MRHNA, CDR2 SNTAGT. CDR3 length: 17 residues. The V and J ends lost 5 bases and 6 bases, in that order; junction bases with no gene match: 15. The CDR3 spells CASSTRFGGAGSNEQFF. The CDR3 nucleotides read TGTGCCAGCAGTACAAGGTTCGGGGGGGCTGGGAGCAATGAGCAGTTCTTC.

The gene calls are TRBV20-1 and TRBJ1-1, with D unclear. The CDR3 loop spans 13 amino acids. Germline CDR1 and CDR2: DFQATT and SNEGSKA (reference sequence). The V gene lost 3 bases and the J gene lost 0 bases, with 8 bases spanning the gap. CDR3 protein: CSASYRLNTEAFF. As DNA, the CDR3 is TGCAGTGCTAGTTATCGCCTGAACACTGAAGCTTTCTTT.

The V call is TRBV11-3, the J call TRBJ2-7; 9 bases line up with TRBD1. Trimming at V came to 5 bases and at J to 5 bases, leaving 4 bases not matched to a gene. Per the germline V gene, CDR1 is SGHNT and CDR2 is YENEEA. The CDR3 contains 13 residues. The CDR3 reads CASSPGTGNEQYF. In DNA, the CDR3 is TGTGCCAGCAGCCCGGGGACAGGGAACGAGCAGTACTTC.

Written as DNA, the CDR3 is TGTGCCAGCAGCCCCCGTCTAGCGGGAGGAATACTTGGGGAGCAGTTCTTC. Its protein product is CASSPRLAGGILGEQFF. The chain is built from TRBV9 and TRBJ2-1; 11 bases line up with TRBD2. Unmatched junction bases numbered 16, after V lost 4 bases and J lost 10 bases. The CDR3 extends over 17 amino acids. Germline assignment: CDR1 SGDLS and CDR2 YYNGEE.

CDR3 region: CASSPMVGSAEAFF. Written as DNA, the CDR3 is TGTGCCAGCAGCCCCATGGTGGGGTCCGCTGAAGCTTTCTTT. This sequence joins TRBV7-3 and TRBJ1-1; D remains unclear. The CDR3 is 14 residues long. Trimming took off 5 bases at V and 6 bases at J, with 16 bases between the two ends. The germline CDR1 and CDR2 sequences are SGHTA and FQGTGA.